The T cell receptor (beta chain) under discussion was sequenced for a study of blood T cells in healthy people across ages. Study overall: The template switching approach captured approximately one barcoded beta molecule for every two T cells.

Using a J-beta primer mix together with a sample-barcoded 5' primer, a second PCR was run for about 7 to 12 cycles. TCRdb re-called the 5' RACE reads through MiXCR, storing one row per CDR3 protein. Here the sample spans 710,000 or so distinct CDR3 sequences, 22% being singletons. Study-wide findings and caveats: Changes in expanded clonotypes were possibly confounded, as the CMV status of donors was unknown. Age showed a roughly linear inverse relationship with TCR beta diversity per million T cells.

For this clonotype: Its antigen is as yet unknown.

Each donor supplied around 9.6 milliliters of peripheral blood. The germline gives CDR1 SQVTM, CDR2 ANQGSEA. The trim removed 4 bases at V and 2 bases at J, leaving 3 bases unmatched. The CDR3 consists of 14 residues. The receptor was derived from a man in his 70s in good health. Input material: blood. V is TRBV29-1 and J is TRBJ2-2, with 8 bases identical to TRBD1. The CDR3 nucleotides are TGCAGCGTTGGACAGGGGCTTAACACCGGGGAGCTGTTTTTT. It encodes CSVGQGLNTGELFF.